This paragraph reports one TCR beta chain. Its specificity is not known. The V gene's germline CDR1 is LNHDA and CDR2 SQIVND (reference sequence). This CDR3 region has 15 residues. V was cut by 1 base and J by 6 bases, with 13 bases left in between. This sample was included in a study of early stage breast cancer tumors. About the study: About 80% of the 16 invasive tumors were ER+, PR+ and HER2-.

Study observations and caveats: Enriched TCRB sequences shared across patients were mostly commonly generated sequences.

Repertoires were generated with immunoSEQ multiplex PCR, while TCRdb's copy carries only in-frame clones and drops some. The top ten clones hold 3.4% of a sample with roughly 60,000 clones, more than 60% of them seen once. The receptor comes from a person aged 30 to 39 with breast cancer. The chain employs TRBV19 and TRBJ2-1; no reliable D call. Sequenced sample: blood. The CDR3 bases are TGTGCCAGTAGTATAGGGCCCCTCTCCGTCAATGAGCAGTTCTTC. Residues: CASSIGPLSVNEQFF.